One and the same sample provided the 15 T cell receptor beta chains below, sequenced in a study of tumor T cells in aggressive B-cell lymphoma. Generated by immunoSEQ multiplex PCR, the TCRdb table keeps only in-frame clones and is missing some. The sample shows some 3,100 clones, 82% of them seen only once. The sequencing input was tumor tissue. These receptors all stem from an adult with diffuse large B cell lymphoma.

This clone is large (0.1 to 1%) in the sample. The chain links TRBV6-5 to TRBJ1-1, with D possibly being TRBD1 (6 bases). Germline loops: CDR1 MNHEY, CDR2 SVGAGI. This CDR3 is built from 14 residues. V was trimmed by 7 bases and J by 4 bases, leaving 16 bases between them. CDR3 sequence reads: CASNPRGRGTEAFF. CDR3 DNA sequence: TGTGCCAGCAATCCCAGGGGAAGGGGCACTGAAGCTTTCTTT.

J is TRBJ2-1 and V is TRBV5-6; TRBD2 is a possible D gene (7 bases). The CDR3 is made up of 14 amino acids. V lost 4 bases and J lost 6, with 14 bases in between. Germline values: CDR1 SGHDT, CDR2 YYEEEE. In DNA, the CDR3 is TGTGCCAGCAGCCGGGGGGCCCGGGGCAATGAGCAGTTCTTC. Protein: CASSRGARGNEQFF.

The CDR3 DNA follows: TGTGCCAGCAGCTTAAAGGGGGCCTACTCTGGAAACACCATATATTTT. As protein: CASSLKGAYSGNTIYF. The chain recombines TRBV7-9 with TRBJ1-3; the match to TRBD1 covers 7 bases. V was clipped by 2 bases and J by 0 bases; unmatched bases: 4. Germline CDR1 is SEHNR and CDR2 is FQNEAQ (reference sequence). The CDR3 is 16 amino acids.

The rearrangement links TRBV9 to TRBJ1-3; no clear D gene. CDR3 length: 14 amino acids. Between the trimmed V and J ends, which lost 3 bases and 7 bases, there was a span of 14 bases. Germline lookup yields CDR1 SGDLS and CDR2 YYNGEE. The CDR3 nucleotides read TGTGCCAGCAGCGGGGCGTACCCGTTTAACACCATATATTTT. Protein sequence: CASSGAYPFNTIYF.

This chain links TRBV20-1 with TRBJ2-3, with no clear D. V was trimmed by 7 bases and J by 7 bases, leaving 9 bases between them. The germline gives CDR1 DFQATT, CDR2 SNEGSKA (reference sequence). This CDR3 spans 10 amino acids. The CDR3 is CSGAPNTQYF. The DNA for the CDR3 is TGCAGTGGGGCTCCCAATACGCAGTATTTT.

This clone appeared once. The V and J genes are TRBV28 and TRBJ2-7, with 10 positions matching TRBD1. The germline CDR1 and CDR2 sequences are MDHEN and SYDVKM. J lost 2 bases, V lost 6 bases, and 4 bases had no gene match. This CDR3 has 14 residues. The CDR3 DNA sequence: TGTGCCAGCAGCTATGGACAGGGGGCCTACGAGCAGTACTTC. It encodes CASSYGQGAYEQYF.

This CDR3 reads CASSSPGTRTAEQYF. CDR3 sequence (DNA): TGTGCCAGCAGTTCCCCCGGGACTAGAACGGCCGAGCAGTACTTC. The chain joins TRBV28 to TRBJ2-7; TRBD2 matches at 8 bases. Trimming at V came to 4 bases and at J to 6 bases, leaving 11 bases not matched to a gene. CDR1 and CDR2 from the germline V gene are MDHEN and SYDVKM. The CDR3 sequence is 15 residues long.

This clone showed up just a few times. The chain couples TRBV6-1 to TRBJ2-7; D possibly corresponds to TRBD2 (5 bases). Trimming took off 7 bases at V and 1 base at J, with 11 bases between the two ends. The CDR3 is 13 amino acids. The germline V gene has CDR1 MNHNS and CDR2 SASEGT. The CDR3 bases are TGTGCCAGCACATTCGGAGGATCCTACGAGCAGTACTTC. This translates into CASTFGGSYEQYF.

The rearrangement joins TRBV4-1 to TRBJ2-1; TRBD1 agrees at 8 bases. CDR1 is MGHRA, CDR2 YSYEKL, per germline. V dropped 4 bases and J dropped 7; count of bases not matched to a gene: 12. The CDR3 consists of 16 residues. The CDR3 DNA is TGCGCCAGCAGCCTAGGCCGGACAGGGCGTAGGAATGAGCAGTTCTTC. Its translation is CASSLGRTGRRNEQFF.

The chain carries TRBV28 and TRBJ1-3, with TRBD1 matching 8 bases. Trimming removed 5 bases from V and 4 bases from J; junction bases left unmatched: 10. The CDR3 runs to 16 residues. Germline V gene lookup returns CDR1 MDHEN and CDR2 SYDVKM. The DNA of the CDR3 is TGTGCCAGCAGTCCCGGGCGGACAGGGATGGGAAACACCATATATTTT. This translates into CASSPGRTGMGNTIYF.

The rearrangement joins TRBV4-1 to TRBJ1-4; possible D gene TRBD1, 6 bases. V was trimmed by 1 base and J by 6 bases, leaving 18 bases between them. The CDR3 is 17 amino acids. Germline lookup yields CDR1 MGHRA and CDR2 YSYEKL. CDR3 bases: TGCGCCAGCAGCCAAGTGAGATTTGAGGACAGAGATGAAAAACTGTTTTTT. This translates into CASSQVRFEDRDEKLFF.

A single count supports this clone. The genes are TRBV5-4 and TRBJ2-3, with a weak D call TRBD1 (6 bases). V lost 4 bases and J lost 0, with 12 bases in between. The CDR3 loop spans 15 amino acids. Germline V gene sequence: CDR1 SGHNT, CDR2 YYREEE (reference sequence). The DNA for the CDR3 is TGTGCCAGCAGCGGAAGGACAGCTAGCACAGATACGCAGTATTTT. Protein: CASSGRTASTDTQYF.

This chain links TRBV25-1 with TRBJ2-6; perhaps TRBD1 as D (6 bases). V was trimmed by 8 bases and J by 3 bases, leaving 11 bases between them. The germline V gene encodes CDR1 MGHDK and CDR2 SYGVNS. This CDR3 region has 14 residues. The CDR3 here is CASQDSNGANVLTF. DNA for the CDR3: TGTGCCAGCCAGGACAGTAATGGGGCCAACGTCCTGACTTTC.

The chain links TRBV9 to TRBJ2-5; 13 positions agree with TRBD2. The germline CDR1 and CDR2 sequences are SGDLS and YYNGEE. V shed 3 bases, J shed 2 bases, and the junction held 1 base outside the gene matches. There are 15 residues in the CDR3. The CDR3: CASSGGLAGQETQYF. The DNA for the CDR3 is TGTGCCAGCAGCGGGGGACTAGCGGGGCAAGAGACCCAGTACTTC.

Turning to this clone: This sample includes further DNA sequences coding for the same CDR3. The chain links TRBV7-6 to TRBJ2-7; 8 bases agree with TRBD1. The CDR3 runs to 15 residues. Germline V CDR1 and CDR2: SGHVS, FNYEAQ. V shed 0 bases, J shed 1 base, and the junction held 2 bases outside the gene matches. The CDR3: CASSLAGTGSYEQYF. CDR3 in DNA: TGTGCCAGCAGCTTAGCCGGGACAGGTTCCTACGAGCAGTACTTC.